The 25 T cell receptor beta chains presented below share a single source sample, sequenced in a study of glioma-infiltrating T cells (dated by TCRdb to 2016 to 2017). The listed sequencing device is Illumina MiSeq. The iRepertoire nested amplicon-rescue multiplex PCR (arm-PCR) platform was used to amplify TCR alpha and beta CDR3 regions from RNA. The public reads were reanalyzed by TCRdb: fastp trimming at Q25, MiXCR alignment, in-frame beta chains only. Rows are combined by CDR3 protein, so each entry shows the most common genes and DNA. In this sample the table shows fewer than 110,000 distinct CDR3 sequences, under 30% of which occur a single time. About 40% of the sample comes from the top ten. The sample taken for sequencing was glioma tissue, nonneoplastic brain tissue, or PBMCs (not recorded which). These receptors were collected from a human donor with low-grade glioma or glioblastoma, undergoing nonglioma brain surgery, or in good health (not recorded which).

With regard to this clonotype: This could be a read error, since a much larger clone is one nucleotide away. This chain links TRBV20-1 with TRBJ2-7; 8 bases map to TRBD2. The germline gives CDR1 DFQATT, CDR2 SNEGSKA (reference sequence). This CDR3 has 15 amino acids. V was clipped by 4 bases and J by 7 bases; unmatched bases: 15. This CDR3 is CSANGGETRTLEQYF. For the CDR3, the DNA is TGCAGTGCTAACGGGGGGGAAACTAGGACCCTTGAGCAGTACTTC.

This clonotype was seen a handful of times. This chain links TRBV4-1 with TRBJ2-1; TRBD2 matches at 12 bases. The junction had 5 bases not matched to a gene; V was cut back by 4 bases and J by 4 bases. Germline values: CDR1 MGHRA, CDR2 YSYEKL. The CDR3 runs to 16 residues. As DNA, the CDR3 is TGCGCCAGCAGCCCTAGCGGGGGGGCCTTTTACAATGAGCAGTTCTTC. Translating it yields CASSPSGGAFYNEQFF.

A remark on this clonotype: Being one base from a much bigger clone, this may be a read error. J is TRBJ1-1 and V is TRBV5-4, with 9 bases identical to TRBD1. This CDR3 has 14 residues. With V trimmed by 4 bases and J by 5 bases, 6 bases remained unmatched. The germline V gene has CDR1 SGHNT and CDR2 YYREEE (reference sequence). The CDR3 nucleotides read TGTGCCAGCAGCAGCGGACAGGGGAAAACTGAAGCTTTCTTT. Translation gives CASSSGQGKTEAFF. The full variable domain, completed using reference TRBV5-4 and TRBJ1-1, is ETGVTQSPTHLIKTRGQQVTLRCSSQSGHNTVSWYQQALGQGPQFIFQYYREEENGRGNFPPRFSGLQFPNYSSELNVNALELDDSALYLCASSSGQGKTEAFFGQGTRLTVV.

The table lists this clonotype with a few counts. This rearrangement joins TRBV29-1 to TRBJ2-7; TRBD2 might be the D (7 bases). V was trimmed by 4 bases and J by 4 bases, leaving 11 bases between them. CDR1 and CDR2 (germline): SQVTM, ANQGSEA. There are 12 residues in the CDR3. The CDR3 is CSVGKGGYEQYF. The CDR3 coding sequence is TGCAGCGTTGGTAAGGGGGGGTACGAGCAGTACTTC.

This clonotype was observed a few times. The chain carries TRBV6-4 and TRBJ2-5, with TRBD2 matching over 13 bases. Per the germline V gene, CDR1 is MRHNA and CDR2 is SNTAGT. The CDR3 sequence is 16 residues long. V gave up 4 bases and J gave up 2 bases; unmatched junction bases: 4. Written as DNA, the CDR3 is TGTGCCAGCAGTGCCTCGACTAGCGGGGGGCAAGAGACCCAGTACTTC. It encodes CASSASTSGGQETQYF.

Sample share makes this clonotype medium-sized. This chain joins TRBV4-2 and TRBJ1-1, with D unresolved. With 6 bases removed from V and 2 bases from J, the gap between germline ends came to 13 bases. Germline V lookup: CDR1 LGHNA, CDR2 YNFKEQ. The CDR3 covers 14 residues. The CDR3 DNA sequence: TGTGCCAGCAGGAGGGATCGGGCCAACACTGAAGCTTTCTTT. This encodes CASRRDRANTEAFF.

This clonotype appeared a few times. J is TRBJ2-2 and V is TRBV15, with D perhaps TRBD1 (5 bases). Trimming pared 1 base from V and 7 bases from J, leaving 16 bases between. CDR1 LNHNV and CDR2 YYDKDF come from the germline V gene (reference sequence). This CDR3 contains 16 residues. DNA for the CDR3: TGTGCCACCAGCAGAGGGCAGGGCGCATTCATCGGGGAGCTGTTTTTT. This encodes CATSRGQGAFIGELFF. The whole variable domain, remainder taken from reference TRBV15 and TRBJ2-2, is DAMVIQNPRYQVTQFGKPVTLSCSQTLNHNVMYWYQQKSSQAPKLLFHYYDKDFNNEADTPDNFQSRRPNTSFCFLDIRSPGLGDTAMYLCATSRGQGAFIGELFFGEGSRLTVL.

The genes are TRBV7-9 and TRBJ1-3; tentatively, D is TRBD1 (5 bases). Germline loops: CDR1 SEHNR, CDR2 FQNEAQ (reference sequence). Trimming pared 5 bases from V and 0 bases from J, leaving 11 bases between. This CDR3 contains 15 residues. This CDR3 is CASSRDVSSGNTIYF. The CDR3 DNA sequence: TGTGCCAGCAGCAGGGACGTAAGCTCTGGAAACACCATATATTTT.

There are many counts of this clonotype. The V and J genes are TRBV20-1 and TRBJ2-7; D unclear. The CDR3 totals 14 residues. The ends were cut back, 2 bases at V and 2 bases at J, with 13 bases in the middle. Germline V gene data show CDR1 as DFQATT and CDR2 as SNEGSKA (reference sequence). The CDR3 nucleotides read TGCAGTGCTAGACTAGAGGACCGAGCCTACGAGCAGTACTTC. It specifies CSARLEDRAYEQYF.

This clonotype was seen at least ten times. The chain combines TRBV6-1 with TRBJ2-2; D is unresolved. V lost 7 bases and J lost 5, with 14 bases in between. The CDR3 covers 14 residues. Germline values: CDR1 MNHNS, CDR2 SASEGT. The CDR3: CASTTRPQTGELFF. The CDR3 nucleotides are TGTGCCAGCACAACCCGACCCCAGACCGGGGAGCTGTTTTTT.

This clonotype appeared many times. This chain connects TRBV2 to TRBJ2-3; possible D gene TRBD1, 5 bases. The CDR3 extends over 14 amino acids. V was pared by 7 bases and J by 1 base, with 12 bases between. CDR1 is SNHLY, CDR2 FYNNEI, per germline. In DNA form, the CDR3 reads TGTGCCAGCAAACCAGGGCAAGGCACAGATACGCAGTATTTT. Amino acids: CASKPGQGTDTQYF.

The chain employs TRBV7-3 and TRBJ2-1; no clear D gene. Trimming removed 5 bases from V and 4 bases from J, with 18 bases in between. CDR3 length: 16 residues. The germline V gene encodes CDR1 SGHTA and CDR2 FQGTGA. The CDR3 region is CASSQTAEIPYNEQFF. DNA of the CDR3: TGTGCCAGCAGCCAAACGGCGGAGATACCATACAATGAGCAGTTCTTC.

This clonotype came up many times. This CDR3 reads CASSYTRENEQFF. The CDR3 bases are TGTGCCAGCAGTTACACGCGGGAAAATGAGCAGTTCTTC. This chain uses TRBV6-6 with TRBJ2-1; maybe TRBD2 (6 bases). The germline V and J ends were trimmed by 2 bases and 7 bases, with 9 bases remaining between them. Germline-derived CDR1 and CDR2 are MNHNY and SVGAGI (reference sequence). The CDR3 covers 13 residues.

Worth noting for this clonotype: One base away lies a much larger clone, so this may be a sequencing read error. The CDR3, as DNA: TGTGCCATCAGTTACTCCAGGGTACAGGGGTCGAGTTCACCCCTCCACTTT. The encoded protein is CAISYSRVQGSSSPLHF. This chain links TRBV6-2 or TRBV6-3 with TRBJ1-6, with 7 positions matching TRBD1. Germline CDR1 reads MNHEY; CDR2 reads SVGEGT. The CDR3 is 17 residues long.

The table lists this clonotype with many counts. This chain connects TRBV27 to TRBJ1-2; D is uncertain. V was trimmed by 4 bases and J by 0 bases, leaving 6 bases between them. The CDR3 has 13 amino acids. CDR1 and CDR2 (germline): MNHEY, SMNVEV (reference sequence). For the CDR3, the DNA is TGTGCCAGCAGTTCGAGAGCTAACTATGGCTACACCTTC. It codes for CASSSRANYGYTF.

This CDR3 is CSVLDGYSSGNTIYF. The DNA for the CDR3 is TGCAGCGTCTTGGACGGCTACAGCTCTGGAAACACCATATATTTT. This chain links TRBV29-1 with TRBJ1-3, with D uncertain. Germline values: CDR1 SQVTM, CDR2 ANQGSEA. The CDR3 is made up of 15 amino acids. The V gene lost 6 bases and the J gene lost 0 bases, with 15 bases spanning the gap.

This clonotype was detected only a few times. CDR3 nucleotide sequence: TGTGCCAGCAGCCCACAGTGGGAAGATACGCAGTATTTT. This gives the protein CASSPQWEDTQYF. The V gene is TRBV11-1, the J gene TRBJ2-3; no clear D. Germline V CDR1 and CDR2: SGHAT, FQDESV (reference sequence). This CDR3 comprises 13 residues. V was pared by 5 bases and J by 5 bases, with 11 bases between.

Ten or more counts support this clonotype. The chain has TRBV6-1 and TRBJ2-1; 12 positions match TRBD2. There are 14 residues in the CDR3. With V trimmed by 8 bases and J by 3 bases, 2 bases remained unmatched. Germline-derived CDR1 and CDR2 are MNHNS and SASEGT. This CDR3 reads CASQTSGGYNEQFF. CDR3 DNA sequence: TGTGCCAGCCAGACTAGCGGGGGCTACAATGAGCAGTTCTTC.

This clonotype was picked up many times. The chain joins TRBV7-9 to TRBJ1-1; D is undetermined. Between the trimmed V and J ends, which lost 7 bases and 4 bases, there was a span of 10 bases. The germline V gene has CDR1 SEHNR and CDR2 FQNEAQ (reference sequence). The CDR3 is made up of 12 amino acids. CDR3 residues: CASITLGTEAFF. CDR3 bases: TGTGCCAGCATCACGCTAGGCACTGAAGCTTTCTTT.

Concerning this clonotype: Being one base from a much bigger clone, this may be a read error. The gene calls are TRBV27 and TRBJ2-1; D is undetermined. With 8 bases removed from V and 4 bases from J, the gap between germline ends came to 15 bases. Looked up from germline, CDR1 is MNHEY and CDR2 is SMNVEV (reference sequence). The CDR3 loop spans 14 amino acids. CDR3 sequence: CASGKGMGYNEQFF. In DNA, the CDR3 is TGTGCCAGCGGTAAGGGTATGGGTTACAATGAGCAGTTCTTC.

At least ten counts were recorded for this clonotype. The chain combines TRBV20-1 with TRBJ1-2, with unresolved D. The CDR3 is 12 amino acids. Germline V gives CDR1 DFQATT, CDR2 SNEGSKA (reference sequence). Trimming cost V 0 bases and J 2 bases, with 4 bases left between them. The CDR3, as DNA: TGCAGTGCTAGAGACCCAAACTATGGCTACACCTTC. This codes for CSARDPNYGYTF.

The sample holds a few counts of this clonotype. The rearrangement links TRBV24-1 to TRBJ2-7, with D possibly TRBD2 on 6 matching bases. The ends were cut back, 1 base at V and 4 bases at J, with 7 bases in the middle. Germline V gene lookup returns CDR1 KGHDR and CDR2 SFDVKD. The CDR3 runs to 13 residues. CDR3 sequence: CATSDFGGYEQYF. The CDR3 DNA follows: TGTGCCACCAGTGATTTTGGGGGGTACGAGCAGTACTTC.

This clonotype was counted many times. The gene calls are TRBV12-3 or TRBV12-4 and TRBJ2-7; the D is unclear. The CDR3 runs to 12 residues. The germline V and J ends were trimmed by 3 bases and 3 bases, with 6 bases remaining between them. The CDR3 here is CASSFVFYEQYF. The DNA of the CDR3 is TGTGCCAGCAGTTTCGTTTTCTACGAGCAGTACTTC.

Turning to this clonotype: A junction boundary mismatches the germline segment, possibly from a read error. The chain employs TRBV6-1 and TRBJ1-5; 8 positions agree with TRBD1. Germline V CDR1 and CDR2: MNHNS, SASEGT. The CDR3 runs to 16 residues. This chain's CDR3 is CASSSGQGAGNKPQHF. The CDR3 coding sequence is TGTGCCAGCAGCTCAGGACAGGGCGCAGGCAATAAGCCCCAGCATTTT.

There are many counts of this clonotype. V usage is TRBV14 and J usage is TRBJ2-5, with 8 nucleotides matching TRBD1. The CDR3 contains 16 residues. After removal of 3 bases from V and 0 bases from J, the junction contained 6 bases not matched to a gene. Germline V gene lookup returns CDR1 SGHDN and CDR2 FVKESK. The CDR3 spells CASSHRGTGNQETQYF. The CDR3 coding sequence is TGTGCCAGCAGCCACCGTGGGACAGGCAACCAAGAGACCCAGTACTTC. Filled out from reference TRBV14 and TRBJ2-5, the complete variable domain reads EAGVTQFPSHSVIEKGQTVTLRCDPISGHDNLYWYRRVMGKEIKFLLHFVKESKQDESGMPNNRFLAERTGGTYSTLKVQPAELEDSGVYFCASSHRGTGNQETQYFGPGTRLLVL.